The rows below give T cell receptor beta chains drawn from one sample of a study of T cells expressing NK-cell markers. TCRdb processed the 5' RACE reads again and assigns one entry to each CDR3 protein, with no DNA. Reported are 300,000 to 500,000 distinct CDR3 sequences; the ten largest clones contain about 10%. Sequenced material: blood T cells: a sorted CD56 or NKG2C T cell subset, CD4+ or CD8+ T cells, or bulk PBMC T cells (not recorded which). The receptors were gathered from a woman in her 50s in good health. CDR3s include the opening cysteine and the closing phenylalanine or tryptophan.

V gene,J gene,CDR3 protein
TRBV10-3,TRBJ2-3,CAISELESSITDTQYF
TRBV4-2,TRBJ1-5,CASSQDRETGGDQPQHF
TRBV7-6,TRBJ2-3,CASRGRESTDTQYF
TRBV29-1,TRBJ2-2,CSGGGVGTGELFF
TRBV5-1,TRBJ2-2,CASSLAGGLLTGELFF
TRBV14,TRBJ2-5,CASSPSGTRGEETQYF
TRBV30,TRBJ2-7,CASMTGTSNEQYF
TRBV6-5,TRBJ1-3,CASLNLGGGNTIYF
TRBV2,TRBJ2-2,CASSPSVRIGELFF
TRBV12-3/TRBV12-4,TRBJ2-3,CASTLAGGPTTQYF
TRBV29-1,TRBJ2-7,CSVEDWLDYEQYF
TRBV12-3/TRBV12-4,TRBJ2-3,CASSLGENIDTQYF
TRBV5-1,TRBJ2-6,CASSPRTGLAGANVLTF
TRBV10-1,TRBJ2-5,CASIEPGQQETQYF
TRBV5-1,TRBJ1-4,CASSLTIGDEKLFF
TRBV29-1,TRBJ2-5,CSAGGTLGETQYF
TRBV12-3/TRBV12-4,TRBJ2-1,CASSPQREEEQFF
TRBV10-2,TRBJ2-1,CASSLRLSSYNEQFF
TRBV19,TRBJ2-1,CASSITTAGSRIF
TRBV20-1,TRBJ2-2,CSARGSSPGSGELFF
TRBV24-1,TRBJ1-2,CATSDFEGADGYTF
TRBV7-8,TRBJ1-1,CASSPRQGWGDTEAFF
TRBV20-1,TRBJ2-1,CSARDQNRGAINEQFF
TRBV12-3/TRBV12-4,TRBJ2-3,CASSFRGRGTDTQYF
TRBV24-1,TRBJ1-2,CATSDSGTGAGYTF
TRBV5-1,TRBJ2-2,CASSLATAPTGELFF
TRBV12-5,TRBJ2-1,CATRQEGSYNEQFF
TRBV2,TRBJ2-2,CASSRGTGFGELFF
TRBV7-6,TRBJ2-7,CASSLGRTGGNYEQYF
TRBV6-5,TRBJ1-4,CASRGQGESEKLFF
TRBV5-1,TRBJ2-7,CASSLPSGLAGPYEQYF
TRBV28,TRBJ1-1,CASSVGTVGAFF
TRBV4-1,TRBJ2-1,CASSPGGYNEQFF
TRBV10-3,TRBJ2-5,CAISKGSQETQYF
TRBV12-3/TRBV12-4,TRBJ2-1,CASSFETNNEQFF
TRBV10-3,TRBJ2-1,CAISDERYSYNEQFF
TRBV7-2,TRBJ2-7,CASSTGQGAVSEQYF
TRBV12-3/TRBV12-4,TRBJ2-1,CASLGGVGEGEQFF
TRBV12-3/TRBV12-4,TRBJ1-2,CASSRQGRDGYTF
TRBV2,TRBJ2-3,CASRNTGDYTDTQYF